A single sample gave rise to the 27 T cell receptor beta chains below, sequenced in a study of T cell repertoires in cytomegalovirus infection. Their antigens are not known. A single record per CDR3 protein comes from TCRdb applying MiXCR to the reads. The sample records a few hundred thousand distinct CDR3 sequences, roughly 43% being singletons. Sample: cultured PBMCs, taken from culture after CMV antigen stimulation. These receptors were taken from a human donor in good health (CMV status not recorded). Some clones in this sample may be carry-over from other donors' samples.

This chain uses TRBV30 with TRBJ2-7; D is unclear. Looked up from germline, CDR1 is GTSNPN and CDR2 is SVGIG (reference sequence). V was trimmed by 5 bases and J by 3 bases, leaving 5 bases between them. The CDR3 sequence is 10 residues long. This chain's CDR3 is CAWGVYEQYF. CDR3 nucleotide sequence: TGTGCCTGGGGGGTCTACGAGCAGTACTTC. The full variable domain, with the rest looked up from reference TRBV30 and TRBJ2-7, is SQTIHQWPATLVQPVGSPLSLECTVEGTSNPNLYWYRQAAGRGLQLLFYSVGIGQISSEVPQNLSASRPQDRQFILSSKKLLLSDSGFYLCAWGVYEQYFGPGTRLTVT.

This clonotype was detected only a few times. The chain couples TRBV29-1 to TRBJ2-1; D not resolved. This CDR3 contains 11 residues. The germline CDR1 and CDR2 sequences are SQVTM and ANQGSEA. Trimming took off 2 bases at V and 8 bases at J, with 7 bases between the two ends. The CDR3 region is CSVEWVHEQFF. CDR3 nucleotide sequence: TGCAGCGTTGAATGGGTTCATGAGCAGTTCTTC.

The gene calls are TRBV7-2 and TRBJ1-2; possible D gene TRBD1, 5 bases. CDR1 is SGHTA and CDR2 is FQGNSA in the germline V gene. Trimming stripped 5 bases from V and 8 bases from J, with 15 bases between. The CDR3 sequence is 13 residues long. CDR3 nucleotide sequence: TGTGCCAGCAGCCCAAGGGACCTGGGGGGCTACACCTTC. Residues: CASSPRDLGGYTF.

The chain combines TRBV12-3 or TRBV12-4 with TRBJ1-1; possibly TRBD1 for D (5 bases). The ends were cut back, 7 bases at V and 4 bases at J, with 19 bases in the middle. The CDR3 contains 15 residues. The DNA of the CDR3 is TGTGCCAGCAATCCTGGTCCGGGGGTCAGCACTGAAGCTTTCTTT. It specifies CASNPGPGVSTEAFF.

This chain uses TRBV7-2 with TRBJ1-2, with 9 bases matching TRBD1. The V gene end was trimmed by 2 bases and the J gene end by 5 bases; junction bases not matched to a gene: 3. Germline lookup yields CDR1 SGHTA and CDR2 FQGNSA. The CDR3 has 14 amino acids. The CDR3 is CASSLWGTGYGYTF. CDR3 DNA sequence: TGTGCCAGCAGCTTATGGGGGACAGGGTATGGCTACACCTTC.

V is TRBV19 and J is TRBJ1-1; no clear D gene. This CDR3 has 16 residues. V lost 3 bases, J lost 0 bases, and 14 bases lay in between. CDR1 is LNHDA and CDR2 is SQIVND in the germline V gene (reference sequence). The CDR3 coding sequence is TGTGCCAGTAGTATCCCCCTGGGCCGAATGAACACTGAAGCTTTCTTT. Amino acids: CASSIPLGRMNTEAFF.

This clonotype came up a few times. The chain joins TRBV7-8 to TRBJ2-5; TRBD1 matches 8 bases. The V and J ends lost 3 bases and 5 bases, in that order; junction bases with no gene match: 14. The CDR3 sequence is 17 residues long. Germline-derived CDR1 and CDR2 are SGHVS and FQNEAQ. The CDR3 loop reads CASSFGRQGRSRETQYF. The CDR3 coding sequence is TGTGCCAGCAGCTTCGGAAGACAGGGGAGGTCTCGGGAGACCCAGTACTTC.

This clonotype was counted once. This chain joins TRBV12-3 or TRBV12-4 and TRBJ2-7; TRBD1 is a possible D gene (5 bases). The V end lost 7 bases, the J end lost 4 bases, and 11 bases lay between the germline ends. The CDR3 contains 12 residues. The CDR3 spells CASTQRGYEQYF. The CDR3 nucleotides read TGTGCCAGCACCCAAAGGGGATACGAGCAGTACTTC.

The chain is built from TRBV29-1 and TRBJ2-2, with 7 nucleotides matching TRBD1. V was pared by 6 bases and J by 3 bases, with 1 base of the junction left unmatched. Per the germline V gene, CDR1 is SQVTM and CDR2 is ANQGSEA. The CDR3 has 12 residues. The CDR3 loop reads CSVQGYTGELFF. CDR3 sequence (DNA): TGCAGCGTACAGGGGTACACCGGGGAGCTGTTTTTT.

The chain employs TRBV5-4 and TRBJ2-1; 8 bases align to TRBD2. Per germline, CDR1 SGHNT and CDR2 YYREEE (reference sequence). CDR3 length: 16 amino acids. The V segment lost 4 bases and the J segment 7 bases; nucleotides outside the gene matches: 13. The chain's CDR3 is CASSLWGSGIMNEQFF. The CDR3 DNA sequence: TGTGCCAGCAGCCTATGGGGTAGCGGGATTATGAATGAGCAGTTCTTC. The full variable domain, its missing parts supplied by reference TRBV5-4 and TRBJ2-1, is ETGVTQSPTHLIKTRGQQVTLRCSSQSGHNTVSWYQQALGQGPQFIFQYYREEENGRGNFPPRFSGLQFPNYSSELNVNALELDDSALYLCASSLWGSGIMNEQFFGPGTRLTVL.

This clonotype appeared a few times. The V gene is TRBV6-6, the J gene TRBJ2-2; 15 positions match TRBD2. Losses at the gene ends were 6 bases for V and 6 bases for J; bases not matched to a gene: 14. There are 19 residues in the CDR3. From germline, CDR1 is MNHNY and CDR2 SVGAGI (reference sequence). CDR3 DNA sequence: TGTGCCAGCAGATCGAAGCCGGGACTAGCGGGGGGAGGAGCCGGGGAGCTGTTTTTT. This translates into CASRSKPGLAGGGAGELFF.

This clonotype was detected only a few times. The chain links TRBV11-2 to TRBJ2-1; 7 bases align to TRBD2. Germline-derived CDR1 and CDR2 are SGHAT and FQNNGV. The CDR3 consists of 13 residues. After removal of 0 bases from V and 8 bases from J, the junction contained 1 base not matched to a gene. CDR3 in amino acids: CASSLERGDEQFF. The DNA for the CDR3 is TGTGCCAGCAGCTTAGAACGGGGGGATGAGCAGTTCTTC.

This chain joins TRBV7-2 and TRBJ2-5; no clear D. Trimming left V 2 bases short and J 4 bases short, with 11 bases between. Per the germline V gene, CDR1 is SGHTA and CDR2 is FQGNSA. There are 14 residues in the CDR3. This CDR3 reads CASSLFMGTETQYF. The CDR3 bases are TGTGCCAGCAGCTTATTCATGGGTACAGAGACCCAGTACTTC.

In its sample, this clonotype was seen a few times. CDR3 bases: TGTGCCAGCAGTGTTTTGGCAGGGGCGAACACTGAAGCTTTCTTT. Protein: CASSVLAGANTEAFF. V usage is TRBV12-3 or TRBV12-4 and J usage is TRBJ1-1; a weak D match, TRBD1 (6 bases). Trimming took 5 bases from V and 1 from J, leaving 14 bases between them. CDR3 length equals 15 residues.

The table lists this clonotype with a few counts. The chain employs TRBV7-2 and TRBJ1-6; D unclear. The CDR3 runs to 14 residues. Trimming left V 6 bases short and J 7 bases short, with 13 bases between. Germline V gives CDR1 SGHTA, CDR2 FQGNSA. As DNA, the CDR3 is TGTGCCAGCAGGCCGGGGAGAGAGAATTCACCCCTCCACTTT. It encodes CASRPGRENSPLHF.

This CDR3 reads CASSEPGVSSYNEQFF. DNA of the CDR3: TGTGCCAGCAGCGAACCGGGCGTTAGCTCCTACAATGAGCAGTTCTTC. The V and J genes are TRBV5-6 and TRBJ2-1; D remains unclear. Germline lookup yields CDR1 SGHDT and CDR2 YYEEEE. The germline V and J ends were trimmed by 4 bases and 0 bases, with 14 bases remaining between them. CDR3 length: 16 residues.

CDR3 sequence (DNA): TGTGCCAGCAGTAAACCGGGACTAGAAATTCTTGAGCAGTTCTTC. Translation gives CASSKPGLEILEQFF. The genes are TRBV12-3 or TRBV12-4 and TRBJ2-1, with 8 nucleotides matching TRBD2. This CDR3 has 15 amino acids. J gave up 9 bases and V 5 bases, and 12 bases lay outside the gene matches.

This clonotype was picked up a small number of times. The V call is TRBV7-2, the J call TRBJ2-2; D is possibly TRBD1 or TRBD2 (6 bases each). Per the germline V gene, CDR1 is SGHTA and CDR2 is FQGNSA. With 2 bases removed from V and 9 bases from J, the gap between germline ends came to 16 bases. The CDR3 totals 15 residues. Written as DNA, the CDR3 is TGTGCCAGCAGCTTATTTATGCTCGGGGGCCGGGAGCTGTTTTTT. Amino acid sequence: CASSLFMLGGRELFF.

In its sample, this clonotype was seen a few times. V is TRBV23-1 and J is TRBJ2-7; 7 bases match TRBD1. TRBV23-1 has ORF status, its function being uncertain. CDR3 size: 21 residues. V was clipped by 2 bases and J by 0 bases; unmatched bases: 22. In DNA, the CDR3 is TGCGCCAGCAGTCAACCGACCCAACCGGGACAGTCGGAGAAGAGCTCCTACGAGCAGTACTTC. This encodes CASSQPTQPGQSEKSSYEQYF.

The table lists this clonotype with a few counts. The rearrangement uses TRBV6-5 and TRBJ2-7; 7 positions match TRBD2. The germline V gene encodes CDR1 MNHEY and CDR2 SVGAGI. The V and J ends lost 6 bases and 6 bases, in that order; junction bases with no gene match: 11. The CDR3 is made up of 14 amino acids. CDR3 coding DNA: TGTGCCAGCAGCCATTGGGGGGGACGCTCCGAGCAGTACTTC. Protein product: CASSHWGGRSEQYF.

J is TRBJ1-5 and V is TRBV10-3; D might be TRBD1 (5 bases). Trimming cost V 2 bases and J 4 bases, with 12 bases left between them. The CDR3 spans 15 residues. Germline V gives CDR1 ENHRY, CDR2 SYGVKD. The CDR3 loop is CAISEPNDRNQPQHF. The CDR3 region has the DNA TGTGCCATCAGTGAGCCGAATGACAGAAATCAGCCCCAGCATTTT.

As for this clonotype: One end of the junction fails to match germline, which may point to a read error. This chain joins TRBV5-3 and TRBJ2-3, with 8 bases matching TRBD1. TRBV5-3 is designated an ORF whose function remains uncertain. The CDR3 extends over 16 amino acids. CDR3 sequence reads: CASSLDGGQGTDTQYF. The CDR3 DNA reads as TGTGCCAGCAGCTTGGATGGGGGACAGGGCACAGATACGCAGTATTTT.

The chain joins TRBV6-1 to TRBJ2-6, with a weak D call TRBD1 (5 bases). Germline CDR1 MNHNS, CDR2 SASEGT. The CDR3 is made up of 15 amino acids. Trimming shortened V by 5 bases and J by 4 bases, and 12 bases separated the two germline ends. CDR3 bases: TGTGCCAGCAGTCCTCAGGGATCCGGGGCCAACGTCCTGACTTTC. Amino acids: CASSPQGSGANVLTF.

This clonotype came up a few times. The CDR3 DNA is TGTGCCAGCAGCCCTTGGGACAGGACCAACTATGGCTACACCTTC. It translates to CASSPWDRTNYGYTF. The chain couples TRBV7-9 to TRBJ1-2; 8 bases are shared with TRBD1. In germline, CDR1 is SEHNR, CDR2 FQNEAQ (reference sequence). This CDR3 is 15 amino acids long. V gave up 5 bases and J gave up 2 bases; unmatched junction bases: 7.

J is TRBJ1-2 and V is TRBV7-2; the match to TRBD1 covers 8 bases. The CDR3 runs to 15 residues. Germline lookup yields CDR1 SGHTA and CDR2 FQGNSA. V gave up 5 bases and J gave up 1 base; unmatched junction bases: 6. In DNA, the CDR3 is TGTGCCAGCAGCCCCTGGACAGGGATTAACTATGGCTACACCTTC. Translation: CASSPWTGINYGYTF.

This clonotype has more than one count but fewer than ten. The rearrangement joins TRBV28 to TRBJ1-3; D gene ambiguous. Germline lookup yields CDR1 MDHEN and CDR2 SYDVKM. This CDR3 contains 14 residues. V shed 2 bases and J shed 4 bases, with 9 bases lying between them. The CDR3 loop reads CASSLGSEGNTIYF. CDR3 bases: TGTGCCAGCAGTTTAGGGTCAGAAGGAAACACCATATATTTT.

The chain has TRBV5-1 and TRBJ1-2, with a tentative D call TRBD1 (5 bases). With 0 bases removed from V and 7 bases from J, the gap between germline ends came to 16 bases. The CDR3 has 15 residues. From germline, CDR1 is SGHRS and CDR2 YFSETQ. The CDR3 loop is CASSLEVGETGGYTF. As DNA, the CDR3 is TGCGCCAGCAGCTTGGAGGTGGGGGAGACGGGTGGCTACACCTTC.